This TCR beta chain came from a study of control samples from healthy donors and cancer patients (dated by TCRdb to about 2020). Taken from cysteine to phenylalanine, the CDR3 has 14 residues. Solely the CDR3 DNA is kept, with 42 bases framed from the first base. The trim is 8 bases for V and 4 bases for J, with a gap of 12 bases between the germline ends. CDR1 MNHEY and CDR2 SVGAGI are derived from the germline V gene. Receptor amplification or capture employed the immunoSEQ multiplex PCR assay. TCRdb retrieved this table from immuneACCESS and kept in-frame rearrangements only. Not all clones are present; in checked studies, unresolved V genes account for under half, and no reason is known for the remainder. The table for this sample lists 140,000 to 150,000 clones; more than 90% of them were counted only once. Of the sample, approximately 2.9% is held by the ten largest clones. Remarks on this clone: Its binding antigen is unknown. No qualities accompany the bases; no much larger clone lies one base away.

This TCR was recovered from a man in his thirties or forties in good health. The V gene is TRBV6-5 and the J gene is TRBJ1-6, with TRBD1 perhaps the D gene, on 5 matching bases. Sequencing input: blood. For the CDR3, the sequence is CASAGGAYNSPLHF. At the DNA level, the sequence is TGTGCCAGCGCTGGAGGGGCATATAATTCACCCCTCCACTTT.